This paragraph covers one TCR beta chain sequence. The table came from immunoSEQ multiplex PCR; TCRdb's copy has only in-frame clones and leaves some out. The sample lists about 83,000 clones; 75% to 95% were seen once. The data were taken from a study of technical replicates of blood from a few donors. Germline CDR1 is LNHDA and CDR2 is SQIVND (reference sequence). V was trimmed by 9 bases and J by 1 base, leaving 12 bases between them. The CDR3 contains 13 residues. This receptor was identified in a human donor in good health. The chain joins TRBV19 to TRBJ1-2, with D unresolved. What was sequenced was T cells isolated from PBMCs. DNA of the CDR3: TGTGCCAGCTACTCCCCGGGTAACTATGGCTACACCTTC. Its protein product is CASYSPGNYGYTF.